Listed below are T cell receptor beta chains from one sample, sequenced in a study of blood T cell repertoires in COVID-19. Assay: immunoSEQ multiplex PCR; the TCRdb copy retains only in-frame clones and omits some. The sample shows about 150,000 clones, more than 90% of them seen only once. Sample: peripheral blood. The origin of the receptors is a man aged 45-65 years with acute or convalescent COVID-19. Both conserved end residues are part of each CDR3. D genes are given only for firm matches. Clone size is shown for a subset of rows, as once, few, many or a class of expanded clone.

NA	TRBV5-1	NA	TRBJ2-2	CASSLDRANTGELFF	TGCGCCAGCAGCTTGGACAGGGCGAACACCGGGGAGCTGTTTTTT
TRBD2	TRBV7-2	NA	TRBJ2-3	CASSLLLRGGGAKDTQYF	TGTGCCAGCAGCTTACTCCTCAGGGGCGGGGGGGCGAAAGATACGCAGTATTTT
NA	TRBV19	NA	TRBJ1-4	CASKGEQSNEKLFF	TGTGCCAGTAAGGGAGAACAATCTAATGAAAAACTGTTTTTT
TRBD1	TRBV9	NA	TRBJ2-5	CANPRGLMNETQYF	TGTGCCAACCCCAGGGGGTTGATGAATGAGACCCAGTACTTC
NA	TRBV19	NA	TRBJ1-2	CASKISAGQLLGYTF	TGTGCCAGTAAAATCTCGGCAGGCCAACTGCTTGGCTACACCTTC
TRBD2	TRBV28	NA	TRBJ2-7	CASRLAGAYEQYF	TGTGCCTCTAGACTAGCGGGGGCGTACGAGCAGTACTTC
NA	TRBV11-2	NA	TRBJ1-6	CASSLQQAGVSPLHF	TGTGCCAGCAGCCTCCAGCAGGCGGGAGTTTCACCCCTCCACTTT
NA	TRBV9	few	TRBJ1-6	CASSYTGESNSPLHF	TGTGCCAGCAGTTACACAGGAGAATCTAATTCACCCCTCCACTTT
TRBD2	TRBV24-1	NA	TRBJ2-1	CATSDITMPGTSKVF	TGTGCCACCAGTGATATCACTATGCCCGGGACTAGTAAGGTCTTC
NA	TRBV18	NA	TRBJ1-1	CASSTAGDTEAFF	TGTGCCAGCTCAACGGCAGGGGACACTGAAGCTTTCTTT
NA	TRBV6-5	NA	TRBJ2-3	CASRIAFSTDTQYF	TGTGCCAGCAGAATAGCTTTTAGCACAGATACGCAGTATTTT
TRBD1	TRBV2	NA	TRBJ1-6	CASSIDRVGNSPLHF	TGTGCCAGCAGTATTGACAGGGTGGGAAATTCACCCCTCCACTTT
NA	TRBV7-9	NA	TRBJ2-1	CASVPAGRNYNEQFF	TGTGCCAGCGTCCCCGCAGGGCGGAACTACAATGAGCAGTTCTTC
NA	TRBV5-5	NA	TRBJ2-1	CASSLFPLMSVDEQFF	TGTGCCAGCAGCTTGTTTCCCCTTATGAGTGTTGATGAGCAGTTCTTC
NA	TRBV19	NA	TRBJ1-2	CASSTRGGDGYTF	TGTGCCAGTAGCACACGGGGGGGCGATGGCTACACCTTC
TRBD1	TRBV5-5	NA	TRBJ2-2	CASSLWDRSGELFF	TGTGCCAGCAGCTTGTGGGACAGGTCCGGGGAGCTGTTTTTT
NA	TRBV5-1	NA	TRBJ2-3	CASSLGQGINTDTQYF	TGCGCCAGCAGCTTAGGCCAGGGAATTAACACAGATACGCAGTATTTT
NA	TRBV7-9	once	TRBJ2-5	CASSLGGLFSETQYF	TGTGCCAGCAGCTTAGGGGGGCTCTTTTCCGAGACCCAGTACTTC
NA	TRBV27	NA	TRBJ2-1	CASGPYNEQFF	TGTGCCAGCGGCCCCTACAATGAGCAGTTCTTC
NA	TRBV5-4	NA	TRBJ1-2	CASSLVPPNEGYTF	TGTGCCAGCAGCTTGGTACCCCCCAATGAGGGCTACACCTTC
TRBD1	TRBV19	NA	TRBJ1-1	CASSATDRETEAFF	TGTGCCAGTAGTGCAACCGACAGGGAAACTGAAGCTTTCTTT
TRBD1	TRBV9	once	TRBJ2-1	CASSVGLGQGFGEQFF	TGTGCCAGCAGCGTAGGCCTAGGACAGGGTTTTGGGGAGCAGTTCTTC
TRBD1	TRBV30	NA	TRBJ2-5	CAWSVLGQGPETQYF	TGTGCCTGGAGTGTACTTGGACAGGGGCCGGAGACCCAGTACTTC
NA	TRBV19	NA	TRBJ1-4	CASHLTGTVEKLFF	TGTGCCAGTCATTTAACCGGGACTGTTGAAAAACTGTTTTTT
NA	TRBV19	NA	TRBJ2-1	CASSILAENSYNEQFF	TGTGCCAGTAGTATTCTAGCAGAGAACTCCTACAATGAGCAGTTCTTC
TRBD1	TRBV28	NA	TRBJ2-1	CASSSPDRVGYNEQFF	TGTGCCAGCAGTTCACCGGACAGGGTCGGATACAATGAGCAGTTCTTC
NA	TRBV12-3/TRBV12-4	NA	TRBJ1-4	CASSSRRNEKLFF	TGTGCCAGCAGTTCCCGCCGGAATGAAAAACTGTTTTTT
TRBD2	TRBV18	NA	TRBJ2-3	CASSPGLGEGHTQYF	TGTGCCAGCTCACCGGGACTAGGAGAAGGGCATACGCAGTATTTT
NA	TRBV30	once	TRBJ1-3	CAWSVSSGNTIYF	TGTGCCTGGAGTGTGTCGTCTGGAAACACCATATATTTT
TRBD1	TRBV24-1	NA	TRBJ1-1	CATSDSGTGNTEAFF	TGTGCCACCAGTGATAGCGGGACAGGGAACACTGAAGCTTTCTTT
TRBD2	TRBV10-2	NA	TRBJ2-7	CASSESGGRSHEQYF	TGCGCCAGCAGTGAGTCTGGCGGGAGGTCCCACGAGCAGTACTTC
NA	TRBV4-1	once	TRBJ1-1	CASSQAEDTEAFF	TGCGCCAGCAGCCAAGCGGAGGACACTGAAGCTTTCTTT
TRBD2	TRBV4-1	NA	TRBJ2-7	CASSRGGTSGSPYEQYF	TGCGCCAGCAGCCGGGGAGGGACTAGCGGGAGTCCCTACGAGCAGTACTTC
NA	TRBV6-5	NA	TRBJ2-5	CASRRGLAQETQYF	TGTGCCAGCAGGCGGGGACTTGCTCAAGAGACCCAGTACTTC
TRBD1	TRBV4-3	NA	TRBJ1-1	CASSQDAGGLTSEAFF	TGCGCCAGCAGCCAAGATGCAGGGGGCTTAACCTCTGAAGCTTTCTTT
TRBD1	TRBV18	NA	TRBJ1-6	CASSPRQLGTGGARNSPLHF	TGTGCCAGCTCACCACGACAACTCGGGACAGGGGGTGCTAGGAATTCACCCCTCCACTTT
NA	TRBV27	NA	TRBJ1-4	CASRPAGGANEKLFF	TGTGCCAGCAGGCCGGCGGGGGGCGCGAATGAAAAACTGTTTTTT
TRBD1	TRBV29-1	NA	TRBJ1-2	CSVEPWTGSSYGYTF	TGCAGCGTTGAACCGTGGACAGGTTCTAGCTATGGCTACACCTTC
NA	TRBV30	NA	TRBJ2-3	CAWSVRRSQYF	TGTGCCTGGAGTGTAAGGCGGTCGCAGTATTTT
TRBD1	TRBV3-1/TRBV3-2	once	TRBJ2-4	CASSYWTGGQEIQYF	TGTGCCAGCAGCTACTGGACAGGGGGACAAGAGATTCAGTACTTC
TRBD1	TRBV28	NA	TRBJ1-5	CASSLKQGAIPNQPQHF	TGTGCCAGTAGTTTAAAACAGGGGGCAATACCCAATCAGCCCCAGCATTTT
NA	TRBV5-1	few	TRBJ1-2	CASSWGGVGGYTF	TGCGCCAGCAGTTGGGGGGGAGTCGGCGGCTACACCTTC